The 28 T cell receptor beta chains listed next were all sequenced from one sample in a study of blood T cell repertoires in COVID-19. Here immunoSEQ multiplex PCR was the method, and the copy in TCRdb shows in-frame clones only, minus some. The sample records 250,000 to 400,000 clones, almost 90% being singletons. The sample was peripheral blood. The origin of the receptors is a woman between 25 and 40 years old with COVID-19, enrolled during active disease.

The chain is built from TRBV11-2 and TRBJ2-6; the match to TRBD1 covers 9 bases. This CDR3 contains 19 residues. J was trimmed by 0 bases and V by 6 bases; bases with no gene match: 12. Germline V gives CDR1 SGHAT, CDR2 FQNNGV. The CDR3 protein is CASRSGRGQGLSGANVLTF. Written as DNA, the CDR3 is TGTGCCAGCAGATCAGGGCGGGGACAGGGCCTCTCTGGGGCCAACGTCCTGACTTTC.

V gene TRBV10-3 combines with J gene TRBJ1-1; no clear D gene. This CDR3 contains 14 residues. Germline lookup yields CDR1 ENHRY and CDR2 SYGVKD. V was shortened by 11 bases and J by 0 bases, with 16 bases between the two germline ends. In nucleotides, the CDR3 is TGTGCCTCCTCGGAGGGTTTCATGAACACTGAAGCTTTCTTT. It codes for CASSEGFMNTEAFF.

The V call is TRBV4-1, the J call TRBJ2-1, with TRBD2 matching 12 bases. Looked up from germline, CDR1 is MGHRA and CDR2 is YSYEKL. V lost 5 bases to trimming and J lost 4 bases; unmatched junction nucleotides: 6. CDR3 length: 16 amino acids. The DNA of the CDR3 is TGCGCCAGCAGCGCCCTAGCGGGAGGGAAATACAATGAGCAGTTCTTC. Translated: CASSALAGGKYNEQFF.

The rearrangement uses TRBV7-9 and TRBJ2-3, with 7 bases aligning to TRBD2. The CDR3 is made up of 16 amino acids. Trimming removed 1 base from V and 10 bases from J; junction bases left unmatched: 14. Germline V gene sequence: CDR1 SEHNR, CDR2 FQNEAQ (reference sequence). CDR3 sequence reads: CASSLVPRISGSPQYF. CDR3 in DNA: TGTGCCAGCAGCTTAGTTCCACGAATTAGCGGGTCCCCGCAGTATTTT.

The chain carries TRBV16 and TRBJ2-1; 8 bases match TRBD2. Germline CDR1 reads KGHSY; CDR2 reads FQNENV. Trimming removed 1 base from V and 4 bases from J; junction bases left unmatched: 6. There are 16 residues in the CDR3. The CDR3 coding sequence is TGTGCCAGCAGCCAATTGGTAGCGGGAAGGTACAATGAGCAGTTCTTC. Protein product: CASSQLVAGRYNEQFF.

The rearrangement uses TRBV18 and TRBJ2-5; D call uncertain. Germline loops: CDR1 KGHSH, CDR2 LQKENI. CDR3 size: 16 residues. V was clipped by 1 base and J by 5 bases, with 17 bases between them. CDR3 residues: CASSPLMAGGWETQYF. The CDR3 region has the DNA TGTGCCAGCTCACCACTGATGGCAGGTGGATGGGAGACCCAGTACTTC.

The sample holds one count of this clone. Germline is not matched at one junction end, which may reflect a read error. The chain employs TRBV6-1 and TRBJ1-1, with 7 bases lining up with TRBD1. The germline gives CDR1 MNHNS, CDR2 SASEGT. The CDR3 has 15 residues. Here the CDR3 reads CASREGGRGVTEAFF. For the CDR3, the DNA is TGTGCCAGCAGAGAAGGAGGCAGGGGGGTGACTGAAGCTTTCTTT.

This chain uses TRBV6-1 with TRBJ1-1, with a possible D match to TRBD1 (6 bases). The CDR3 has 16 residues. The germline gives CDR1 MNHNS, CDR2 SASEGT. V lost 3 bases, J lost 1 base, and 15 bases lay in between. In DNA, the CDR3 is TGTGCCAGCAGTGACCTCCCGGGACAAACGAACACTGAAGCTTTCTTT. Its translation: CASSDLPGQTNTEAFF.

The genes are TRBV5-1 and TRBJ2-2; 11 bases align to TRBD2. The CDR3 contains 17 residues. Trimming at V came to 1 base and at J to 6 bases, leaving 8 bases not matched to a gene. Germline V CDR1 and CDR2: SGHRS, YFSETQ. The CDR3 loop is CASSLLTSGSRAGELFF. The CDR3 coding sequence is TGCGCCAGCAGCTTGCTAACTAGCGGGAGTCGGGCCGGGGAGCTGTTTTTT.

This CDR3 is CASSLKTGSGQETQYF. CDR3 in DNA: TGTGCCAGCAGCTTGAAGACAGGGAGTGGGCAAGAGACCCAGTACTTC. The chain has TRBV5-4 and TRBJ2-5, with 7 nucleotides matching TRBD1. This CDR3 region has 16 residues. The germline CDR1 and CDR2 sequences are SGHNT and YYREEE (reference sequence). J lost 2 bases, V lost 1 base, and 8 bases had no gene match.

The gene calls are TRBV4-2 and TRBJ2-6; possibly TRBD1 for D (5 bases). The ends were cut back, 3 bases at V and 0 bases at J, with 6 bases in the middle. This CDR3 is built from 15 residues. CDR1 LGHNA and CDR2 YNFKEQ come from the germline V gene. CDR3 residues: CASSQTDSGANVLTF. The CDR3 nucleotides are TGTGCCAGCAGCCAGACAGACTCTGGGGCCAACGTCCTGACTTTC.

V gene TRBV27 combines with J gene TRBJ1-5, with D tentatively TRBD1 (6 bases). The CDR3 is made up of 15 amino acids. Germline V gives CDR1 MNHEY, CDR2 SMNVEV (reference sequence). V lost 3 bases and J 1 base, leaving 10 bases between the germline ends. CDR3 region: CASSLGRGSNQPQHF. CDR3 DNA: TGTGCCAGCAGTTTGGGCAGGGGAAGCAATCAGCCCCAGCATTTT.

This clone has only one observation. This sequence joins TRBV29-1 and TRBJ2-1, with D perhaps TRBD1 (5 bases). CDR1 and CDR2 from the germline V gene are SQVTM and ANQGSEA. This CDR3 is built from 14 residues. Trimming removed 4 bases from V and 3 bases from J, with 13 bases in between. The CDR3 sequence: CSVVRQTLYNEQFF. The CDR3, as DNA: TGCAGCGTTGTCAGACAGACCCTCTACAATGAGCAGTTCTTC.

The chain uses TRBV11-2 and TRBJ2-7, with 8 bases aligning to TRBD1. The ends lost 7 bases at V and 3 bases at J; junction bases unmatched: 14. The CDR3 totals 16 residues. Germline CDR1 and CDR2: SGHAT and FQNNGV. The CDR3 region is CASTPSSGGFYYEQYF. CDR3 in DNA: TGTGCCAGCACCCCCTCCTCAGGGGGCTTCTACTACGAGCAGTACTTC.

The V and J genes are TRBV10-3 and TRBJ1-5, with TRBD1 matching over 10 bases. CDR1 ENHRY and CDR2 SYGVKD come from the germline V gene. This CDR3 spans 15 amino acids. The V gene end was trimmed by 10 bases and the J gene end by 3 bases; junction bases not matched to a gene: 9. CDR3 coding DNA: TGTGCCACTCGACAGGGGGCGCAGGTCAATCAGCCCCAGCATTTT. This translates into CATRQGAQVNQPQHF.

This chain joins TRBV2 and TRBJ2-7; no definite D call. The ends were cut back, 2 bases at V and 6 bases at J, with 17 bases in the middle. Germline CDR1 is SNHLY and CDR2 is FYNNEI. This CDR3 comprises 15 residues. The CDR3 nucleotides read TGTGCCAGCAGTGAATTTGTACCCCGGGTGGGCGAGCAGTACTTC. Translated: CASSEFVPRVGEQYF.

The V gene is TRBV19, the J gene TRBJ2-1, with 9 nucleotides matching TRBD2. V was clipped by 1 base and J by 0 bases; unmatched bases: 4. The length of the CDR3 is 17 residues. Per the germline V gene, CDR1 is LNHDA and CDR2 is SQIVND (reference sequence). DNA for the CDR3: TGTGCCAGTAGTATAGGACTAGCGGCGAGCTCCTACAATGAGCAGTTCTTC. This translates into CASSIGLAASSYNEQFF.

As concerns this clone: The sample carries other DNA sequences with the same CDR3. J is TRBJ1-5 and V is TRBV19; a weak D match, TRBD1 (5 bases). There are 15 residues in the CDR3. Germline values: CDR1 LNHDA, CDR2 SQIVND (reference sequence). The V end lost 1 base, the J end lost 2 bases, and 9 bases lay between the germline ends. CDR3 nucleotides: TGTGCCAGTAGTATAGGGGGCCGAGGCAATCAGCCCCAGCATTTT. Translation gives CASSIGGRGNQPQHF. Combining the CDR3 with reference TRBV19 and TRBJ1-5 gives the whole variable domain DGGITQSPKYLFRKEGQNVTLSCEQNLNHDAMYWYRQDPGQGLRLIYYSQIVNDFQKGDIAEGYSVSREKKESFPLTVTSAQKNPTAFYLCASSIGGRGNQPQHFGDGTRLSIL.

The rearrangement uses TRBV29-1 and TRBJ2-1; 7 nucleotides align to TRBD2. CDR3 length: 12 amino acids. J gave up 8 bases and V 6 bases, and 7 bases lay outside the gene matches. Germline V CDR1 and CDR2: SQVTM, ANQGSEA. The CDR3 reads CSVETSIDEQFF. In DNA, the CDR3 is TGCAGCGTGGAGACTAGCATCGATGAGCAGTTCTTC.

The chain employs TRBV6-6 and TRBJ1-2; TRBD1 might be the D (6 bases). The CDR3 is 16 residues long. V was cut by 2 bases and J by 1 base, with 14 bases left in between. Per the germline V gene, CDR1 is MNHNY and CDR2 is SVGAGI (reference sequence). The CDR3 DNA follows: TGTGCCAGCAGTTACATAGGACAGATAATTAACTATGGCTACACCTTC. Translated, it gives CASSYIGQIINYGYTF.

The V call is TRBV9, the J call TRBJ1-5, with TRBD1 matching over 11 bases. The CDR3 runs to 15 residues. Germline CDR1 reads SGDLS; CDR2 reads YYNGEE. V was pared by 3 bases and J by 2 bases, with 1 base of the junction left unmatched. CDR3 in DNA: TGTGCCAGCAGCGCGGGACAGGGGGGCAATCAGCCCCAGCATTTT. As protein: CASSAGQGGNQPQHF.

The chain carries TRBV28 and TRBJ1-5; the D is unclear. The CDR3 spans 14 residues. Trimming stripped 4 bases from V and 0 bases from J, with 7 bases between. Germline CDR1 is MDHEN and CDR2 is SYDVKM. This CDR3 is CASSSRYSNQPQHF. The DNA of the CDR3 is TGTGCCAGCAGTTCACGGTATAGCAATCAGCCCCAGCATTTT.

V usage is TRBV5-1 and J usage is TRBJ2-5; 9 nucleotides agree with TRBD1. Germline trimming cut 4 bases from V and 0 bases from J; bases unmatched to any gene: 4. CDR3 length: 15 amino acids. Germline V CDR1 and CDR2: SGHRS, YFSETQ. This chain's CDR3 is CASSQTGGYQETQYF. The CDR3, as DNA: TGCGCCAGCAGCCAGACAGGGGGTTACCAAGAGACCCAGTACTTC.

This chain uses TRBV5-6 with TRBJ1-2; tentative D call: TRBD1 (6 bases). CDR1 is SGHDT and CDR2 is YYEEEE in the germline V gene. The CDR3 length is 15 residues. Trimming removed 4 bases from V and 8 bases from J, with 21 bases in between. The CDR3 sequence: CASSPIPGAQGGYTF. The CDR3 DNA is TGTGCCAGCAGCCCTATACCAGGGGCCCAGGGGGGCTACACCTTC.

This rearrangement joins TRBV19 to TRBJ1-3; D ambiguous. The CDR3 runs to 15 residues. Between the trimmed V and J ends, which lost 1 base and 2 bases, there was a span of 9 bases. Germline V gives CDR1 LNHDA, CDR2 SQIVND (reference sequence). CDR3 DNA: TGTGCCAGTAGTATAGGCGTCCTTGCTGGAAACACCATATATTTT. Amino acids: CASSIGVLAGNTIYF. Looking up the rest from reference TRBV19 and TRBJ1-3 gives the full variable domain: DGGITQSPKYLFRKEGQNVTLSCEQNLNHDAMYWYRQDPGQGLRLIYYSQIVNDFQKGDIAEGYSVSREKKESFPLTVTSAQKNPTAFYLCASSIGVLAGNTIYFGEGSWLTVV.

V and J are TRBV11-3 and TRBJ2-7, with D possibly being TRBD1 (6 bases). Trimming stripped 0 bases from V and 3 bases from J, with 24 bases between. The CDR3 spans 19 residues. Germline CDR1 and CDR2: SGHNT and YENEEA. CDR3 coding DNA: TGTGCCAGCAGCTTAGAGGGGGCTAGCAACTCTGCCACATTCTACGAGCAGTACTTC. Protein: CASSLEGASNSATFYEQYF.

This clone was recorded only once. The gene calls are TRBV4-1 and TRBJ1-2; D is unresolved. V lost 0 bases, J lost 5 bases, and 13 bases lay in between. CDR3 length equals 15 residues. Germline-derived CDR1 and CDR2 are MGHRA and YSYEKL. CDR3 amino acids: CASSQDLTASYGYTF. The CDR3 DNA sequence: TGCGCCAGCAGCCAAGACCTCACAGCCTCTTATGGCTACACCTTC.

The genes are TRBV27 and TRBJ1-6, with D possibly being TRBD1 (5 bases). CDR3 length: 14 amino acids. Between the trimmed V and J ends, which lost 6 bases and 14 bases, there was a span of 20 bases. Germline CDR1 reads MNHEY; CDR2 reads SMNVEV (reference sequence). This chain's CDR3 is CASSESTQGRSLHF. CDR3 sequence (DNA): TGTGCCAGCAGCGAATCCACCCAGGGCCGATCCCTCCACTTT.